This T cell receptor (beta chain) was captured by sequencing in a study of cytomegalovirus exposure and HLA in healthy donors. In regard to this clone: At one end the junction does not follow the germline gene, possibly because of a read error.

PCR employed 60 Vbeta and 13 Jbeta primers. Repertoires were generated with immunoSEQ multiplex PCR, while TCRdb's copy carries only in-frame clones and drops some. The sample has more than 95,000 clones, around 80% seen once; the top ten hold more than 1.5%. The CDR3 has 17 residues. Germline CDR1 MNHEY, CDR2 SMNVEV (reference sequence). Samples came from healthy bone marrow donors. The specimen was PBMCs. V and J are TRBV27 and TRBJ2-2; tentative D call: TRBD2 (6 bases). The receptor was derived from a woman between 35 and 50 years old in good health and CMV-seronegative. Here the CDR3 reads CAGSLGLAGRLTGELFF. The CDR3 DNA reads TGTGCCGGCAGTTTGGGGCTAGCCGGGAGATTGACCGGGGAGCTGTTTTTT.